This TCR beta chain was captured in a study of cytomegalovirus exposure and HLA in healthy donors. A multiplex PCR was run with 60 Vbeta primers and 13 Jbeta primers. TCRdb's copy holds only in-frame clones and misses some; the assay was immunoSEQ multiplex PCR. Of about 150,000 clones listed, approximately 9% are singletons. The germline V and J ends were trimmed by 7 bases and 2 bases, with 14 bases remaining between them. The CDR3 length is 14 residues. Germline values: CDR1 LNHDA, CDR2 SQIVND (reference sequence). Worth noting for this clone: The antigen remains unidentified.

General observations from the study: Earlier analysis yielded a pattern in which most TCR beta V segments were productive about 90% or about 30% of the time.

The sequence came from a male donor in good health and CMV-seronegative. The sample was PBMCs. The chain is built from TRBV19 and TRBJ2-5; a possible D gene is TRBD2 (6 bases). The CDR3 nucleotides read TGTGCCAGTAACCATCCGGGAGTTCAAGAGACCCAGTACTTC. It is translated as CASNHPGVQETQYF. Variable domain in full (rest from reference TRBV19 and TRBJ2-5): DGGITQSPKYLFRKEGQNVTLSCEQNLNHDAMYWYRQDPGQGLRLIYYSQIVNDFQKGDIAEGYSVSREKKESFPLTVTSAQKNPTAFYLCASNHPGVQETQYFGPGTRLLVL.